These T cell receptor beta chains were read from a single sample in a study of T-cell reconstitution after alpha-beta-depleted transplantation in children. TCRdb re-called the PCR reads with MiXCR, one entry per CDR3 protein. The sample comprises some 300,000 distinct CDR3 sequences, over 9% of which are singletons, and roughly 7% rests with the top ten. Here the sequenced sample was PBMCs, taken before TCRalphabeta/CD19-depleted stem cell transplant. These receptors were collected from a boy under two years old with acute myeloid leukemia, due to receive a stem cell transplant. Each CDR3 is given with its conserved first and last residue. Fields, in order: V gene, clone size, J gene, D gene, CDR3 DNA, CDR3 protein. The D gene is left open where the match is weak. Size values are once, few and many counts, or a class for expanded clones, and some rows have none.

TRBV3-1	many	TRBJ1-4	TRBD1	TGTGCCAGCAGCCATAACAGGGGGGCAGCTGAAAAACTGTTTTTT	CASSHNRGAAEKLFF
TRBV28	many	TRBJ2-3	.	TGTGCCAGCAGTTTTTCCGGGACATTCTTAAGCACAGATACGCAGTATTTT	CASSFSGTFLSTDTQYF
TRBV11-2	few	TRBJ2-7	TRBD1	TGTGCCAGCAGCTGGGGGACAGGTCGCTACGAGCAGTACTTC	CASSWGTGRYEQYF
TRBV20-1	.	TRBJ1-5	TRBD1	TGCAGTGCTTCAGGACAGGGCGGCAATCAGCCCCAGCATTTT	CSASGQGGNQPQHF
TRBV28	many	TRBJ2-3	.	TGTGCCAGCAGTTTGCCCCACACAGATACGCAGTATTTT	CASSLPHTDTQYF
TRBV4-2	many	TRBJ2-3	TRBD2	TGTGCCAGCAGCCAAGAGGGCTCTAGCGGGACAGATACGCAGTATTTT	CASSQEGSSGTDTQYF
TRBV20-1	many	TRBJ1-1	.	TGCAGTGCTAGATCCGGCAGTGTGAACACTGAAGCTTTCTTT	CSARSGSVNTEAFF
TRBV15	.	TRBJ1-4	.	TGTGCCACCAGCAGAGAAGGAGTGGTCCTTAATGAAAAACTGTTTTTT	CATSREGVVLNEKLFF
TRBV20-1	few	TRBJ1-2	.	TGCAGTGCTAGAGATGGCACGAACTATGGCTACACCTTC	CSARDGTNYGYTF
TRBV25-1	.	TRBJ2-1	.	TGTGCCAGCCGAACCATAAATGAGCAGTTCTTC	CASRTINEQFF
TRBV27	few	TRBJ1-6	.	TGTGCCAGCAGTATAGGGGGGAATTCACCCCTCCACTTT	CASSIGGNSPLHF
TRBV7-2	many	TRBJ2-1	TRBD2	TGTGCCAGCAGCTTAGCAGGTGCGGGGGGGCCAAATGAGCAGTTCTTC	CASSLAGAGGPNEQFF
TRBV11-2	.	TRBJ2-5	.	TGTGCCAGCAGCTTAGATCGGGTGGGGCGGCAAGAGACCCAGTACTTC	CASSLDRVGRQETQYF
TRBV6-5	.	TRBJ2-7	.	TGTGCCAGCAGGGGGGACACCTACGAGCAGTACTTC	CASRGDTYEQYF
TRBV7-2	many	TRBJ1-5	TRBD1	TGTGCCAGCAGCTTCAGGGACAGGGGAGGAAATCAGCCCCAGCATTTT	CASSFRDRGGNQPQHF
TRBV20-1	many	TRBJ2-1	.	TGCAGTGCTAGGGAGCGGACCTACAATGAGCAGTTCTTC	CSARERTYNEQFF
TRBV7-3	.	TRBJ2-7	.	TGTGCCAGCAGCTTTCGCGGCACGGGGTTTAACGAGCAGTACTTC	CASSFRGTGFNEQYF
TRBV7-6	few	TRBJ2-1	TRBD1	TGTGCCAGCAGCGAGGGGACAGACTCCTACAATGAGCAGTTCTTC	CASSEGTDSYNEQFF
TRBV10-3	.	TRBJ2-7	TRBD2	TGTGCCATCAGTGTCGCGCGGGAGGACCCCTACGAGCAGTACTTC	CAISVAREDPYEQYF
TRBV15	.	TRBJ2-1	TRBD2	TGTGCCACCAGCAGACTTTTTGACAGCGGGAGATTCAACAATGAGCAGTTCTTC	CATSRLFDSGRFNNEQFF
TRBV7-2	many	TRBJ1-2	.	TGTGCCAGCAGCTTAGAGGCCTGGACAGCCATCTATGGCTACACCTTC	CASSLEAWTAIYGYTF
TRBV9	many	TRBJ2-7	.	TGTGCCAGCAGCGTAGATTCGGGATTCTACGAGCAGTACTTC	CASSVDSGFYEQYF
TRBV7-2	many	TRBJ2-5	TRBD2	TGTGCCAGCAGCATGAGCGGGGGAGCCGGGGAGACCCAGTACTTC	CASSMSGGAGETQYF
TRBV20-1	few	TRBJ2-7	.	TGCAGTGCTAGAGACATCTACGAGCAGTACTTC	CSARDIYEQYF
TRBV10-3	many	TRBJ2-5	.	TGTGCCATCAGTAAAGGGGGTGCCCAAGAGACCCAGTACTTC	CAISKGGAQETQYF
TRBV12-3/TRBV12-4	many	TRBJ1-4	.	TGTGCCAGCAGTTTGCGAGGGCTGGGTGAAAAACTGTTTTTT	CASSLRGLGEKLFF
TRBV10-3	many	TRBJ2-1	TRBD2	TGTGCCATCAGTGGGAAAGCGGGGGCCTACAATGAGCAGTTCTTC	CAISGKAGAYNEQFF
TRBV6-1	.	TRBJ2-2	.	TGTGCCAGCTCGAGGGACCTCGCGAGAACCGGGGAGCTGTTTTTT	CASSRDLARTGELFF
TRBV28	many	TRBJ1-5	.	TGTGCCAGCAGTCGGGACCTTAACAATCAGCCCCAGCATTTT	CASSRDLNNQPQHF
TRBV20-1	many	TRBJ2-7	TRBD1	TGCAGTGCTAGAGATCTTGGGACAGGAGCCCCGAGGCAGTACTTC	CSARDLGTGAPRQYF
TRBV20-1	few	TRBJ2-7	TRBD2	TGCAGTGCTCAGCAACTAGCGGGAGGGTCCGAGCAGTACTTC	CSAQQLAGGSEQYF
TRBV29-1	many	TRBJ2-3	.	TGCAGCGCCGCGACCGGGACCAAAGGAGATACGCAGTATTTT	CSAATGTKGDTQYF
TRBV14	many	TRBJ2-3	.	TGTGCCAGCAGCCCCGTGAGGCAGGCCCCGGCAGATACGCAGTATTTT	CASSPVRQAPADTQYF
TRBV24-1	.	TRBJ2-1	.	TGTGCCACCAGTGATGTCGGGATGAGGACCTACAATGAGCAGTTCTTC	CATSDVGMRTYNEQFF
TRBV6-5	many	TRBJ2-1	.	TGTGCCAGCAGTTATTTCAGGGTAGAATCCTACAATGAGCAGTTCTTC	CASSYFRVESYNEQFF